What follows are 19 T cell receptor beta chains derived from one specimen sequenced in a study of blood T cell repertoires in COVID-19. TCRdb keeps only in-frame clones here, not all; method: immunoSEQ multiplex PCR. The sample includes approximately 10,000 clones, 75% to 90% seen only once; the top ten take under 5.5%. The source material was peripheral blood. The receptors were sampled from a human donor in a cohort sampled during active COVID-19.

V gene TRBV27 combines with J gene TRBJ2-7; 12 positions agree with TRBD2. The CDR3 consists of 16 residues. CDR1 MNHEY and CDR2 SMNVEV come from the germline V gene (reference sequence). Trimming cost V 6 bases and J 4 bases; bases outside gene matches: 10. This CDR3 reads CASRRFRTSGTYEQYF. Here the CDR3 DNA reads TGTGCCAGCAGGCGATTCCGGACTAGCGGGACTTACGAGCAGTACTTC.

The rearrangement joins TRBV28 to TRBJ1-2, with 9 bases matching TRBD1. This CDR3 spans 17 amino acids. Losses at the gene ends were 5 bases for V and 3 bases for J; bases not matched to a gene: 13. CDR1 and CDR2 from the germline V gene are MDHEN and SYDVKM. The CDR3 is CASSGQGRGDRDYGYTF. The CDR3 DNA reads as TGTGCCAGCAGTGGCCAGGGGAGGGGGGACAGGGACTATGGCTACACCTTC.

V usage is TRBV19 and J usage is TRBJ2-7; 10 bases align to TRBD1. Germline assignment: CDR1 LNHDA and CDR2 SQIVND (reference sequence). This CDR3 contains 15 residues. The V gene end was trimmed by 4 bases and the J gene end by 9 bases; junction bases not matched to a gene: 12. For the CDR3, the DNA is TGTGCCAGTAGTACAACTCCCGACAGGGGGCAGACGCAGTACTTC. Its translation is CASSTTPDRGQTQYF.

The chain combines TRBV28 with TRBJ1-5; TRBD1 aligns across 10 bases. The germline gives CDR1 MDHEN, CDR2 SYDVKM. V shed 6 bases, J shed 7 bases, and the junction held 6 bases outside the gene matches. This CDR3 region has 14 residues. The CDR3 loop reads CASRNGQGGQPQHF. Here the CDR3 DNA reads TGTGCCAGCAGGAATGGACAGGGGGGGCAGCCCCAGCATTTT.

The rearrangement uses TRBV19 and TRBJ2-7; D might be TRBD1 (5 bases). Trimming took off 5 bases at V and 5 bases at J, with 16 bases between the two ends. The germline V gene encodes CDR1 LNHDA and CDR2 SQIVND (reference sequence). This CDR3 comprises 14 residues. This chain's CDR3 is CASSFDSTINEQYF. Written as DNA, the CDR3 is TGTGCCAGTAGTTTTGACAGTACGATTAACGAGCAGTACTTC.

V usage is TRBV5-1 and J usage is TRBJ2-7; 9 positions match TRBD1. Germline loops: CDR1 SGHRS, CDR2 YFSETQ. The CDR3 extends over 15 amino acids. The V gene end was trimmed by 0 bases and the J gene end by 2 bases; junction bases not matched to a gene: 3. CDR3 sequence: CASSLGDRVTYEQYF. The CDR3 nucleotides are TGCGCCAGCAGCTTGGGGGACAGGGTAACCTACGAGCAGTACTTC.

J is TRBJ2-3 and V is TRBV3-1 (or the pseudogene TRBV3-2); 16 bases are a match to TRBD2. Unmatched junction bases numbered 12, after V lost 3 bases and J lost 9 bases. The CDR3 loop spans 18 amino acids. CDR1 and CDR2 from the germline V gene are LGHDT and YNNKEL (reference sequence). CDR3 in amino acids: CASSQGLAGGGGTGTQYF. The CDR3 DNA is TGTGCCAGCAGCCAGGGACTAGCGGGAGGGGGGGGCACAGGGACGCAGTATTTT.

This chain links TRBV27 with TRBJ2-3; no reliable D call. The CDR3 spans 17 residues. V lost 1 base, J lost 0 bases, and 14 bases lay in between. Per the germline V gene, CDR1 is MNHEY and CDR2 is SMNVEV (reference sequence). The CDR3 reads CASSLFEQFSSTDTQYF. The DNA for the CDR3 is TGTGCCAGCAGTTTATTTGAACAATTTTCGAGCACAGATACGCAGTATTTT.

This chain connects TRBV11-2 to TRBJ2-7, with D possibly being TRBD1 (6 bases). The CDR3 contains 15 residues. V lost 5 bases, J lost 1 base, and 15 bases lay in between. In germline, CDR1 is SGHAT, CDR2 FQNNGV. This CDR3 is CASSPTGMDSYEQYF. DNA of the CDR3: TGTGCCAGCAGCCCCACAGGGATGGATTCCTACGAGCAGTACTTC.

The J gene is TRBJ2-7, the V gene TRBV9, with a tentative D call TRBD2 (6 bases). The CDR3 consists of 14 residues. CDR1 SGDLS and CDR2 YYNGEE come from the germline V gene. V was clipped by 1 base and J by 7 bases, with 15 bases between them. CDR3 in DNA: TGTGCCAGCAGCGTAAGATGGGAGGTCTCAGAGCAGTACTTC. This translates into CASSVRWEVSEQYF.

The chain has TRBV6-5 and TRBJ2-1; D is perhaps TRBD2 (6 bases). V lost 1 base and J 9 bases, leaving 7 bases between the germline ends. Per the germline V gene, CDR1 is MNHEY and CDR2 is SVGAGI. The CDR3 length is 12 residues. CDR3 residues: CASSYLGGEQFF. DNA for the CDR3: TGTGCCAGCAGTTACTTGGGAGGTGAGCAGTTCTTC.

V usage is TRBV7-8 and J usage is TRBJ2-4; 10 bases fit TRBD1. J was trimmed by 0 bases and V by 3 bases; bases with no gene match: 14. Germline V gives CDR1 SGHVS, CDR2 FQNEAQ. The CDR3 has 20 residues. The CDR3 DNA follows: TGTGCCAGCAGCTTTCCCGTAGAGACCGGGACAGGGGTAGCCAAAAACATTCAGTACTTC. As protein: CASSFPVETGTGVAKNIQYF.

V is TRBV9 and J is TRBJ2-3; TRBD2 matches 8 bases. CDR1 is SGDLS and CDR2 is YYNGEE in the germline V gene. Trimming at V came to 2 bases and at J to 4 bases, leaving 6 bases not matched to a gene. The CDR3 covers 15 residues. CDR3 nucleotides: TGTGCCAGCAGCGTCGAACGCGGGAGGCCAGATACGCAGTATTTT. Residues: CASSVERGRPDTQYF.

This clone is judged medium-sized (0.01 to 0.1%). The junction and the germline gene differ at one end; a read error may be behind it. This chain links TRBV30 with TRBJ1-2, with a tentative D call TRBD1 (5 bases). Germline CDR1 reads GTSNPN; CDR2 reads SVGIG (reference sequence). The CDR3 runs to 12 residues. The CDR3 nucleotides read TGTGCCTGGAGCGATCGTCAGGGAGGCTTCACCTTC. It codes for CAWSDRQGGFTF.

The chain uses TRBV28 and TRBJ2-7; TRBD1 might be the D (6 bases). The CDR3 loop spans 13 amino acids. Germline V lookup: CDR1 MDHEN, CDR2 SYDVKM. V lost 3 bases and J lost 6, with 12 bases in between. CDR3 nucleotide sequence: TGTGCCAGCAGTTTGGTCAACAGGGTCGAGCAGTACTTC. It translates to CASSLVNRVEQYF.

The chain recombines TRBV11-1 with TRBJ2-7, with no clear D. There are 11 residues in the CDR3. V dropped 4 bases and J dropped 2 bases, with 3 bases sitting between them. Germline lookup yields CDR1 SGHAT and CDR2 FQDESV (reference sequence). DNA for the CDR3: TGTGCCAGCAGCTCTACCTACGAGCAGTACTTC. Translating it yields CASSSTYEQYF.

The chain is built from TRBV5-4 and TRBJ2-7; maybe TRBD2 (6 bases). The V gene's germline CDR1 is SGHNT and CDR2 YYREEE (reference sequence). The ends were cut back, 2 bases at V and 6 bases at J, with 12 bases in the middle. The CDR3 sequence is 13 residues long. CDR3 nucleotides: TGTGCCAGCAGCTTCGGGGGTCTGGGCGAGCAGTACTTC. This sequence encodes CASSFGGLGEQYF. Variable domain in full (rest from reference TRBV5-4 and TRBJ2-7): ETGVTQSPTHLIKTRGQQVTLRCSSQSGHNTVSWYQQALGQGPQFIFQYYREEENGRGNFPPRFSGLQFPNYSSELNVNALELDDSALYLCASSFGGLGEQYFGPGTRLTVT.

The gene calls are TRBV6-5 and TRBJ2-5; 8 nucleotides line up with TRBD2. V dropped 6 bases and J dropped 4; count of bases not matched to a gene: 10. Germline V lookup: CDR1 MNHEY, CDR2 SVGAGI. The CDR3 covers 15 residues. This chain's CDR3 is CASRLASGLGETQYF. CDR3 sequence (DNA): TGTGCCAGCAGGTTGGCTAGCGGGCTTGGAGAGACCCAGTACTTC.

The chain uses TRBV6-5 and TRBJ2-5; TRBD2 might be the D (6 bases). Germline-derived CDR1 and CDR2 are MNHEY and SVGAGI. V lost 0 bases and J lost 5, with 10 bases in between. CDR3 length: 14 residues. The CDR3 sequence: CASSYSGGTETQYF. In DNA form, the CDR3 reads TGTGCCAGCAGTTACTCAGGAGGGACGGAGACCCAGTACTTC.